This TCR beta chain was identified during a study of blood T cell repertoires in COVID-19. About the research overall: The United States, Italy and Spain supplied acute and convalescent COVID-19 samples. PBMCs, B-cell-depleted T cells, or T cells provided the cDNA or gDNA that made up the material.

Study processing details: Reference gene primer amplification in the assay estimated nucleated cell counts. Sequencing was performed with immunoSEQ multiplex PCR; in TCRdb, only in-frame clones are kept and a portion is missing. V and J calls and clone size are as listed in that table; D and trimming were resolved from the DNA. The sample contains 150,000 to 200,000 clones, approximately 86% of which appear only once. Deletions cut 4 bases from V and 0 bases from J, with 12 bases between. The length of the CDR3 is 15 residues. The germline gives CDR1 ENHRY, CDR2 SYGVKD. The sample consisted of peripheral blood. This chain links TRBV10-3 with TRBJ1-2; the D gene is possibly TRBD1 (5 bases). The TCR comes from a man younger than 35 with acute or convalescent COVID-19. This CDR3 reads CAISADSGANYGYTF. CDR3 bases: TGTGCCATCAGTGCTGACAGTGGAGCTAACTATGGCTACACCTTC.